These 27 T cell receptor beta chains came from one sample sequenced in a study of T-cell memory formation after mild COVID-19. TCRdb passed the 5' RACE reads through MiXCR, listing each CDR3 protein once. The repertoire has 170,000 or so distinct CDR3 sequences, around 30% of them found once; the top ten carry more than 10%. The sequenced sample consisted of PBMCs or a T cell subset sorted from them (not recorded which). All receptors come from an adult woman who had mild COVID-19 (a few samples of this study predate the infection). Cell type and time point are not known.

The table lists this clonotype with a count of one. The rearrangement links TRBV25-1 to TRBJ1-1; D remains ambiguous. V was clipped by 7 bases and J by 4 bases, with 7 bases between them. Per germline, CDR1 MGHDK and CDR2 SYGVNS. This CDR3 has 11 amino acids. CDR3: CASITATEAFF. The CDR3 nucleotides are TGTGCCAGCATCACTGCCACTGAAGCTTTCTTT.

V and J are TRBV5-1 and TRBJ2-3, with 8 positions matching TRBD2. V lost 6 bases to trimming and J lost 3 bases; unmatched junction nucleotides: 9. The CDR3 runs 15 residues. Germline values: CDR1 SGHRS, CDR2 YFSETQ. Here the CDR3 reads CASTPGREVTDTQYF. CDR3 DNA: TGCGCCAGCACCCCGGGGCGGGAGGTTACAGATACGCAGTATTTT.

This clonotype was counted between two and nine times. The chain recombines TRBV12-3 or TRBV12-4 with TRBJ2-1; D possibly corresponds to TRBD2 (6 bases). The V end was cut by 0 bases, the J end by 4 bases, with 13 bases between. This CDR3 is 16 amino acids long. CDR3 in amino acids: CASSLALMGLYNEQFF. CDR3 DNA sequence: TGTGCCAGCAGTTTAGCCCTGATGGGACTTTACAATGAGCAGTTCTTC.

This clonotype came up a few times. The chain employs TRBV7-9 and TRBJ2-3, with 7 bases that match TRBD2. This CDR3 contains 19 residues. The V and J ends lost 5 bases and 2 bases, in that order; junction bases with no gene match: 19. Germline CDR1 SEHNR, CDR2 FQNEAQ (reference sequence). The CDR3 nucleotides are TGTGCCAGCAGCCGTCAAACCCAGTTCTGGCGGGGGAACACAGATACGCAGTATTTT. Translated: CASSRQTQFWRGNTDTQYF.

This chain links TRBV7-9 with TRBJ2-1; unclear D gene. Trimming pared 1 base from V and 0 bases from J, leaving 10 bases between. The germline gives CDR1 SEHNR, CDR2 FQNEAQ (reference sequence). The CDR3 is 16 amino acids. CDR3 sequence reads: CASSLEGRSSYNEQFF. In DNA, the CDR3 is TGTGCCAGCAGCTTAGAGGGTAGGAGCTCCTACAATGAGCAGTTCTTC.

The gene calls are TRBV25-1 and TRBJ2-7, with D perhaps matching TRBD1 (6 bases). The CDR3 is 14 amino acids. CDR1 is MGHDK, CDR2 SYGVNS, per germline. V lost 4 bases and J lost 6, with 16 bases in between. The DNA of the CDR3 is TGTGCCAGCAGTGTAGGGGGAAGTATGGCCGAGCAGTACTTC. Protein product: CASSVGGSMAEQYF.

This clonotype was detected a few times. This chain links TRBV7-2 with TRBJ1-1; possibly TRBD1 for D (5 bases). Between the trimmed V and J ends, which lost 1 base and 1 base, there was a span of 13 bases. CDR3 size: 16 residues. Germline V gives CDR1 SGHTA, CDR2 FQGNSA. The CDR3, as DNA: TGTGCCAGCAGCTTAGGCCCTGGGAGGGGGAACACTGAAGCTTTCTTT. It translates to CASSLGPGRGNTEAFF.

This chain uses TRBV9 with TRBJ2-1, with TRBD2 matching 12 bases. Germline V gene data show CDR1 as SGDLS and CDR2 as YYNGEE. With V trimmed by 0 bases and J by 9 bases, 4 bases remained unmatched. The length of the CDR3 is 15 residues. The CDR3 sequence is CASSVASGGAGEQFF. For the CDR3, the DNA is TGTGCCAGCAGCGTAGCTAGCGGGGGGGCCGGTGAGCAGTTCTTC.

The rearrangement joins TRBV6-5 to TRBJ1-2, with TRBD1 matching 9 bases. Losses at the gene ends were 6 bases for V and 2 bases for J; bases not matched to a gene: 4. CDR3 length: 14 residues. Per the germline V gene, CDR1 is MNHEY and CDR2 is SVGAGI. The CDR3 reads CASRRTGENYGYTF. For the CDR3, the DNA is TGTGCCAGCAGGCGGACAGGGGAGAACTATGGCTACACCTTC.

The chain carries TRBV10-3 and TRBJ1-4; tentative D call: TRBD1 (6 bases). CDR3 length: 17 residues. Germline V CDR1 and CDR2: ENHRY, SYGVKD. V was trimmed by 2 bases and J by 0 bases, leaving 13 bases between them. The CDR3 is CAISEGGHLSTNEKLFF. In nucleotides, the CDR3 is TGTGCCATCAGTGAGGGGGGACACCTCTCAACTAATGAAAAACTGTTTTTT.

The CDR3 loop is CASSQKRDYEQYF. Written as DNA, the CDR3 is TGTGCCAGCAGCCAAAAAAGGGACTACGAGCAGTACTTC. The V gene is TRBV4-2, the J gene TRBJ2-7, with D hard to call. The CDR3 covers 13 residues. The V and J ends lost 2 bases and 3 bases respectively, with 8 bases between them. Germline-derived CDR1 and CDR2 are LGHNA and YNFKEQ.

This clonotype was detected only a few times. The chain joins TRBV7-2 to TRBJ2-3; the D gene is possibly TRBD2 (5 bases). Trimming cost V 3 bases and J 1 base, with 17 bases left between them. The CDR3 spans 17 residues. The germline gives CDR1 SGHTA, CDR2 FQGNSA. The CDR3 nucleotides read TGTGCCAGCAGCTTTATTGTGCGGGTAGATGGCACAGATACGCAGTATTTT. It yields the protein CASSFIVRVDGTDTQYF. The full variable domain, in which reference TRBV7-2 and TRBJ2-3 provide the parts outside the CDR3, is GAGVSQSPSNKVTEKGKDVELRCDPISGHTALYWYRQSLGQGLEFLIYFQGNSAPDKSGLPSDRFSAERTGGSVSTLTIQRTQQEDSAVYLCASSFIVRVDGTDTQYFGPGTRLTVL.

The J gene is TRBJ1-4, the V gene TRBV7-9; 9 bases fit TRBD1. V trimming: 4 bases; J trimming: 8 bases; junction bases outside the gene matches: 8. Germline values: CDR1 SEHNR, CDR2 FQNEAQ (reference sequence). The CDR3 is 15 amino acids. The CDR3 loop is CASSSRDRVQEKLFF. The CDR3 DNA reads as TGTGCCAGCAGCTCGCGGGACAGGGTCCAAGAAAAACTGTTTTTT.

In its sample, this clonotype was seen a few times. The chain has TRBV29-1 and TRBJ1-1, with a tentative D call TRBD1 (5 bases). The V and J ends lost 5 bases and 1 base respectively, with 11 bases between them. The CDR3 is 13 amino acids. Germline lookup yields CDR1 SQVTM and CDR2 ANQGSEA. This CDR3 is CSVIGAGNTEAFF. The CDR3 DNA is TGCAGCGTTATAGGGGCAGGGAACACTGAAGCTTTCTTT.

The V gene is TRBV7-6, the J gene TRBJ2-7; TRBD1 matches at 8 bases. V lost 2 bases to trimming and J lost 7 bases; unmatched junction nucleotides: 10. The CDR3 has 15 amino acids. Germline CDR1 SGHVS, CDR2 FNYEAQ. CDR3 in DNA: TGTGCCAGCAGCTTAACGGGACAGGATCTACGTGAGCAGTACTTC. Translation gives CASSLTGQDLREQYF.

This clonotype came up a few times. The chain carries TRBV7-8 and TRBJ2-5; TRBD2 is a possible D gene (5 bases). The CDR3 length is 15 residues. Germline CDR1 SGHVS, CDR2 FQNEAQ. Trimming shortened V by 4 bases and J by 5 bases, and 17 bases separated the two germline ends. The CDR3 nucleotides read TGTGCCAGCAGCTCCGCCCGGGGATCGGGGGAGACCCAGTACTTC. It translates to CASSSARGSGETQYF.

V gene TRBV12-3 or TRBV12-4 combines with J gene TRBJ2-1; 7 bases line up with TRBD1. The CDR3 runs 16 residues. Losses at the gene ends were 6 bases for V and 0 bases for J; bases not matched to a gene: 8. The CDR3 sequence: CASSPPGGASYNEQFF. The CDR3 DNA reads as TGTGCCAGCAGCCCCCCAGGGGGTGCCTCCTACAATGAGCAGTTCTTC.

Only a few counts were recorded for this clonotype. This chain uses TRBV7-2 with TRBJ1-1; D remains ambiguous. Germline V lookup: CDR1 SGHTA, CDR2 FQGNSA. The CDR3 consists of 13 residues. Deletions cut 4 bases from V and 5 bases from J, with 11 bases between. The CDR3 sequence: CASSSYEPTEAFF. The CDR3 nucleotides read TGTGCCAGCAGCTCATACGAGCCGACTGAAGCTTTCTTT.

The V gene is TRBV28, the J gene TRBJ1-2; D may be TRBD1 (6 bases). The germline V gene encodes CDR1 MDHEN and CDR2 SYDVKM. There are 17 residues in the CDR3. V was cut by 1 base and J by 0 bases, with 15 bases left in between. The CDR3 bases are TGTGCCAGCAGTTTATATCGCAGGGGAAAAACTAACTATGGCTACACCTTC. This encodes CASSLYRRGKTNYGYTF.

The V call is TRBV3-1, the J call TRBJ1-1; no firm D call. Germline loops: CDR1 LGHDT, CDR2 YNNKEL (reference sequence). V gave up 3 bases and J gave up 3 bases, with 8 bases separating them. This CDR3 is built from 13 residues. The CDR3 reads CASSHDVYTEAFF. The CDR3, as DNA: TGTGCCAGCAGCCACGATGTTTACACTGAAGCTTTCTTT.

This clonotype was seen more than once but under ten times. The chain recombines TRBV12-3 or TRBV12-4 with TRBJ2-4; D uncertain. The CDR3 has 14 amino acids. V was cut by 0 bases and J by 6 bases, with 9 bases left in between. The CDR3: CASSLASTSNIQYF. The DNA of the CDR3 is TGTGCCAGCAGTTTAGCCAGTACTTCAAACATTCAGTACTTC.

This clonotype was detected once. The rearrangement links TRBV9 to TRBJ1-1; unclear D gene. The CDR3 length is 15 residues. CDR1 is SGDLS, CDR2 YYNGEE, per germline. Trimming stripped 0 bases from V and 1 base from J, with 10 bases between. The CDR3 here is CASSVGSRENTEAFF. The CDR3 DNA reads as TGTGCCAGCAGCGTAGGGAGTCGGGAGAACACTGAAGCTTTCTTT.

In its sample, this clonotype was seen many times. Here the CDR3 reads CASSPQGSEQYF. The DNA of the CDR3 is TGTGCCAGCAGTCCCCAGGGGAGCGAGCAGTACTTC. The gene calls are TRBV3-1 and TRBJ2-7, with D perhaps TRBD1 (6 bases). The V and J ends lost 6 bases and 6 bases respectively, with 12 bases between them. Germline V gene lookup returns CDR1 LGHDT and CDR2 YNNKEL (reference sequence). CDR3 length: 12 residues.

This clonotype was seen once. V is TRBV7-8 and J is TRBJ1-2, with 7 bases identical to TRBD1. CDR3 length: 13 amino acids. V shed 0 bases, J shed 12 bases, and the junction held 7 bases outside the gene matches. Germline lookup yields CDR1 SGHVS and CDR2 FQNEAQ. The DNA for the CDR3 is TGTGCCAGCAGCTTAGCAAGCACAGGGGTGAACACCTTC. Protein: CASSLASTGVNTF.

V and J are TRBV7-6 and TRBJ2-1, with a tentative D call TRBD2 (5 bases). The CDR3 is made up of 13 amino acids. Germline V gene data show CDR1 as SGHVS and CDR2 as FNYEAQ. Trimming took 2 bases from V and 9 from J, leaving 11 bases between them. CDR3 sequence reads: CASSLIPAGEQFF. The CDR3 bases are TGTGCCAGCAGCTTAATACCCGCGGGTGAGCAGTTCTTC.

CDR3 residues: CASSVAVAGGYGNNEQFF. Here the CDR3 DNA reads TGTGCCAGCAGCGTAGCGGTAGCGGGAGGATATGGGAACAATGAGCAGTTCTTC. V and J are TRBV9 and TRBJ2-1; 10 bases align to TRBD2. CDR3 length: 18 amino acids. V shed 0 bases, J shed 5 bases, and the junction held 11 bases outside the gene matches. Germline CDR1 and CDR2: SGDLS and YYNGEE. Complete variable domain (other parts from reference TRBV9 and TRBJ2-1): DSGVTQTPKHLITATGQRVTLRCSPRSGDLSVYWYQQSLDQGLQFLIQYYNGEERAKGNILERFSAQQFPDLHSELNLSSLELGDSALYFCASSVAVAGGYGNNEQFFGPGTRLTVL.

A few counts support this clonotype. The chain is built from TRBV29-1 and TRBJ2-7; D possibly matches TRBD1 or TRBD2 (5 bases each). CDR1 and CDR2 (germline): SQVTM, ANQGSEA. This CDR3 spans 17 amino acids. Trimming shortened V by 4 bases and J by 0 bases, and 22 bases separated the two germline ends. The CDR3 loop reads CSVVGDGGSRSSYEQYF. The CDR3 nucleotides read TGCAGCGTTGTAGGGGACGGCGGCTCTAGGAGCTCCTACGAGCAGTACTTC.